This T cell receptor beta chain was retrieved from a study of cytomegalovirus exposure and HLA in healthy donors. As for the study in general: There were 117 million unique TCR beta sequences, drawn from 180 million or so T cells, in an earlier analysis.

The study ran its PCR with 60 Vbeta and 13 Jbeta primers. Assay used: immunoSEQ multiplex PCR; TCRdb lists only in-frame clones, some missing. This sample carries nearly 110,000 clones, roughly four fifths of them seen once, and the ten largest clones take 1.6%. The CDR3 contains 13 residues. V was trimmed by 3 bases and J by 6 bases, leaving 11 bases between them. Germline V gene sequence: CDR1 WNHNN, CDR2 SYGVQD (reference sequence). This sequence originates from a man aged 45 to 65 in good health and CMV-seronegative. V usage is TRBV10-1 and J usage is TRBJ1-2; D is perhaps TRBD1 (6 bases). Source material: PBMCs. CDR3 in DNA: TGCGCCAGCAGTGAAGCAGGGGCTGATGGCTACACCTTC. Translated, it gives CASSEAGADGYTF.